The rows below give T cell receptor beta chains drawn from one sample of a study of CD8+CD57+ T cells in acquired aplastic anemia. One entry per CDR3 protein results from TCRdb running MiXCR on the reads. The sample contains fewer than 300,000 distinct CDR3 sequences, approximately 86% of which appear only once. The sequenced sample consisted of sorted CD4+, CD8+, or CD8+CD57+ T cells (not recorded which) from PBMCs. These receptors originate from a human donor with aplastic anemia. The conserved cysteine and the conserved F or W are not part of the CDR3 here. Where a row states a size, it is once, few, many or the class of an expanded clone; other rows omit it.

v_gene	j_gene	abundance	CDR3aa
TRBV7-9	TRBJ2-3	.	ASSLVPANEQFF
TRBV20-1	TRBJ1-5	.	SASDRYVRFGVSNQPQH
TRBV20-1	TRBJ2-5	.	SASLASGGFQETQY
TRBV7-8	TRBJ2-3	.	ASSFHPDRTALYY
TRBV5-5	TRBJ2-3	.	ASRAGRTDTQY
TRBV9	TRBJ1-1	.	ASSGAESQPRHSEAF
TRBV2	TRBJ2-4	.	ASGGGGNIPH
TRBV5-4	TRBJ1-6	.	ASSFTSVLSPLH
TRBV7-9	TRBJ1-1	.	ASSFLTGNTEAF
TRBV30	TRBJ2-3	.	AWSPGGADTQY
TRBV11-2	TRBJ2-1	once	ASSLDLTGNTGNEQF
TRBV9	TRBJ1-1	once	ASSEGGAGFGYAF
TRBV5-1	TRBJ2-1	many	ASSWTSGGVDEQF
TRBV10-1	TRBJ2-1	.	ASGQHRDSNEQF
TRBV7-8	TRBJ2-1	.	ASSFHPNGTALAQF
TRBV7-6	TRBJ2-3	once	ASSLGSDNAPLY
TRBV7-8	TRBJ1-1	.	ASSLADGHGGNSEAL
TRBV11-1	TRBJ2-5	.	ASSYVGGQPEETQY
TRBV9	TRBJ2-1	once	ASGEVGSGPYFDEQF
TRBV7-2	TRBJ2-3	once	GSVLAGGPDTQY
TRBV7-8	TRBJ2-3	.	ASGVGGGPKKH
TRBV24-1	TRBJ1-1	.	ATSVGDTEAF
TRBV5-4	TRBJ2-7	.	ATSDGDLAYEQY
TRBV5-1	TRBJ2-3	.	ASSPDTGVAEDTQY
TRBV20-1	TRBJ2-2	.	SAPSGDRGELF
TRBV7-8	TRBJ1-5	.	ASSLQLGAETQH
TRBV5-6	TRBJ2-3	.	ASSEDRESTDTQY
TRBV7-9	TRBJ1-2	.	ASSLAGSYLANVYT
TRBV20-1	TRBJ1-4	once	SASSSGKGGEKLF
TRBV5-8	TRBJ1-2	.	ASSLEGDYGYT
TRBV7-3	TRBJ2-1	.	ASSLGRGPYEQYF
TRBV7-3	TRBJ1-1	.	ASSLAKRGNYNEF
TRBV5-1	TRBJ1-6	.	ASSLEGRDSPLH
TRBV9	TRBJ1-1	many	ASSVDSASYNSPF
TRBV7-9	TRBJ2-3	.	ASSPSDRGYAYN
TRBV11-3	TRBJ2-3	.	ASSSGWGDTQY
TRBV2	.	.	ASRGRESTDTQH
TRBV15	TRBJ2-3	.	ASRNGSAETQY
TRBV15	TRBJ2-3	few	ATSIAREQETQY
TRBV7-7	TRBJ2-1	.	ASSLGGFGDEQF
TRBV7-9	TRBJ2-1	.	ASSDGRSRGKD
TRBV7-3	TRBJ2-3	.	ASSAGGGSDTQY
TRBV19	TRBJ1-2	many	ASGTQSRGGGYT
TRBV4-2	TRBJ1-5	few	ASSEQGYGEQPQH
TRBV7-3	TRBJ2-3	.	ASSHPYSHTPGM
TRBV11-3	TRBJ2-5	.	ASTWWASGGQETQC
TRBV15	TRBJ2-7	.	ATSGGGVEYEQY
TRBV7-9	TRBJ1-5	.	ASSVAFTSSTSD
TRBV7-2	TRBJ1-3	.	ASSLAGCPNTKY
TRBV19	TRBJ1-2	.	ASSIPGTGGRVGYT
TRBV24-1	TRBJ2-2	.	ATSDRDWTGELF
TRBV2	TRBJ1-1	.	ASSGRTGPNTEAF
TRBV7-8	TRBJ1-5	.	ASSVGVATDPPQH
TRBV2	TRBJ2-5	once	ASSVGSAGESTQY
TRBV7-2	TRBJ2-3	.	ASREGGTHTQQ